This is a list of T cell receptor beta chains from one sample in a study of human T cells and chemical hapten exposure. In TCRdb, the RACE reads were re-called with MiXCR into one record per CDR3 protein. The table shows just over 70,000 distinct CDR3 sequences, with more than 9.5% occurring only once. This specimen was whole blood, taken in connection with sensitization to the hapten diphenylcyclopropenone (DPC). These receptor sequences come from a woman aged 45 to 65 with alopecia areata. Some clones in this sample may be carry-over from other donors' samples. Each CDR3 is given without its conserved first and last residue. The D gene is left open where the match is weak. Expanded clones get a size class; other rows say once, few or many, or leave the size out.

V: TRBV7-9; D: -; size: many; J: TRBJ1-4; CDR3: ASSLVSGTNEKLF
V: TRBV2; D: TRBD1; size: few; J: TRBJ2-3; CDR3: ASKGQGTDTQY
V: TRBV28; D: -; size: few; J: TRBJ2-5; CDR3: ASSQGPSKRETQY
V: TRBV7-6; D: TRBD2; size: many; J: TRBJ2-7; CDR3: ASSLVGRGGTYEQY
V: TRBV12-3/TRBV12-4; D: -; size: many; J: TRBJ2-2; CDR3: ASSFGRITGELF
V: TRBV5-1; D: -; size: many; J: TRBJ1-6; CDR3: ASSLVVGISPLH
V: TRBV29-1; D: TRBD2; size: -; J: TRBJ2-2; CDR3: SVFVSGVNTGELF
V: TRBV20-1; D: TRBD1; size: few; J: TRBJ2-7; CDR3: SARDLRTGGSYEQY
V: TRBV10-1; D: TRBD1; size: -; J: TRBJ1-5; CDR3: ASTTGMLSNQPQH
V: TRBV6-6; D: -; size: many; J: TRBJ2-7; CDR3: ASSYQGFFYEQY
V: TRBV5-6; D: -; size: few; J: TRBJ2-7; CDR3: ASSLAPETGVPYEQY
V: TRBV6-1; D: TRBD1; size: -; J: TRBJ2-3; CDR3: ASSSGGPRNTQY
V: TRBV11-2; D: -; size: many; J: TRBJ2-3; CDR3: ASSHEYTQY
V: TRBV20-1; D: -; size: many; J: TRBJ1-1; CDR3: SARDGNGPWEAF
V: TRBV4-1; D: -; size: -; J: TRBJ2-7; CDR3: ASSPAIEDEQY
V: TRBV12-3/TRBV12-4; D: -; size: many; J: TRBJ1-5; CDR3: ASSARADQPQH
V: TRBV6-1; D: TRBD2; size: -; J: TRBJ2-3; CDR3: ASSPLAGDPTDTQY
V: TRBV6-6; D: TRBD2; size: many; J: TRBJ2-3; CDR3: ASKAGDVDTQY
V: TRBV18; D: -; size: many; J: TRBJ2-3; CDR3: ASSRVPQDTQY
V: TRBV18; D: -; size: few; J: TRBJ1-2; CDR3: ASSPGQRNYGYT
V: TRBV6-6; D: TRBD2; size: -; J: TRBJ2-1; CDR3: ASDVLAGVGEQF
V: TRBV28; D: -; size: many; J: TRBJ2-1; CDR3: ASSIPRVPRGEQF
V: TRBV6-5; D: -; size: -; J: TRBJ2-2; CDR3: ASSYGAGRSGELF
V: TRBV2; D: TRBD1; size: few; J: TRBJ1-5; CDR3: ASSGLKTGLGNQPQH
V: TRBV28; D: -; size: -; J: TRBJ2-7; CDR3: ASSPGHLYEQY
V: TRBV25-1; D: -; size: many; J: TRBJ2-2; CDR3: ASSAKQGRELF
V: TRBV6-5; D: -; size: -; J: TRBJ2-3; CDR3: ATRGGTHTDTQY
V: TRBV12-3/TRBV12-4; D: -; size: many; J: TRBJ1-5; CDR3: ASRPAPGNQPQH
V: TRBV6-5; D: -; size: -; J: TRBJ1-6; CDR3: ASSYSLDSPPLH
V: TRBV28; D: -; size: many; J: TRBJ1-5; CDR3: ASTPARQSNQPQH
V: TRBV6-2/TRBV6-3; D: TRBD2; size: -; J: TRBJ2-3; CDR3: ASSYGTRTDTQY
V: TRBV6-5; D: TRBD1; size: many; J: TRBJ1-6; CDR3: ASSSPYRGRESPLH
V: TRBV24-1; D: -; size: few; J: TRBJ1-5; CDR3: ATSDGLWNRAQH
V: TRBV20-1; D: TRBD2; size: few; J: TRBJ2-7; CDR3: SATPSGDSEQY
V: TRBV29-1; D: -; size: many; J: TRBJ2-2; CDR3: SVNRDAGELF
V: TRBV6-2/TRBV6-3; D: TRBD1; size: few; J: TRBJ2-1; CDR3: ASSYAPGQGWSEQF
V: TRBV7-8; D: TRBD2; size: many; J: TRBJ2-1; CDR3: ASVSYPREGDNEQF